This T cell receptor beta chain stems from a study of neurological immune-mediated disorders. 5'RACE generated cDNA with 10-nucleotide random UMIs. MiXCR, run by TCRdb on the 5' RACE reads, gives a single entry per CDR3 protein. The table lists some 70,000 distinct CDR3 sequences, less than 5.5% of them singletons. CDR1 and CDR2 (germline): MNHEY, SMNVEV (reference sequence). The length of the CDR3 is 16 residues. Trimming cost V 6 bases and J 2 bases; bases outside gene matches: 10. Study-wide results and caveats: For the multiple sclerosis repertoire cluster, an association with any clinical or MRI feature was absent. Patients with HTLV-1-associated myelopathy had the highest level of TCR clonal expansion, whereas patients with multiple sclerosis had the lowest level, falling beneath the level found in healthy controls. No expanded-clone CDR3 amino acid sequence recurred across subjects, suggesting private TCR-beta repertoires.

Comment on this clonotype: Its specificity is unknown.

The chain uses TRBV27 and TRBJ1-1, with 9 bases lining up with TRBD1. This clonotype was sampled from a man aged 25-45 years with multiple sclerosis. The sequencing input was PBMCs. This chain's CDR3 is CASRELTGGLNTEAFF. CDR3 DNA sequence: TGTGCCAGCAGGGAATTGACAGGGGGGCTAAACACTGAAGCTTTCTTT.